The clone carrying this T cell receptor (beta chain) appeared a few times. Antigen unknown. Constant-region reverse primers amplified full-length variable regions, followed by semi-nested Nested Universal Primer A PCR. TCRdb itself ran the 5' RACE reads through MiXCR, one entry per CDR3 protein. The repertoire holds about 40,000 distinct CDR3 sequences, with around 18% as singletons. V shed 4 bases, J shed 0 bases, and the junction held 4 bases outside the gene matches. The CDR3 is made up of 15 amino acids. Germline assignment: CDR1 SGHRS and CDR2 YFSETQ. General study results and limits: Tumor Treg TCRs overlapped most with tumor naive CD4+ cells.

Sequenced sample: naive CD4+ T cells sorted from a lymph node. The subset: naive CD4+ T cells, CD4+CD45RA+CD25-. This sequence was found in a female donor with breast cancer. The chain employs TRBV5-1 and TRBJ1-1; 9 bases align to TRBD1. CDR3 sequence: CASSGGTGMNTEAFF. The CDR3 DNA is TGCGCCAGCAGCGGCGGGACAGGGATGAACACTGAAGCTTTCTTT.